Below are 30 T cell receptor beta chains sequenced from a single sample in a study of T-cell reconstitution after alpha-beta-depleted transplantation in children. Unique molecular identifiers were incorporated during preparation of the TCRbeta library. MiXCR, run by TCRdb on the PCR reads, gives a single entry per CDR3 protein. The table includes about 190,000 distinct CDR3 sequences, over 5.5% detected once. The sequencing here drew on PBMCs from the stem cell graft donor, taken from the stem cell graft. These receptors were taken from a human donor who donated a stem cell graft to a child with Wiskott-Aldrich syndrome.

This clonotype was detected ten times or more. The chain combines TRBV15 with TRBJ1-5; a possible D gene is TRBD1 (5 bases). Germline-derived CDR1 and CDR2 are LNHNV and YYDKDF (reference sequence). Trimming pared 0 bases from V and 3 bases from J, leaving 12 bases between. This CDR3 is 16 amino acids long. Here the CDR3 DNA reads TGTGCCACCAGCAGAGATCCCGGACAAGACAATCAGCCCCAGCATTTT. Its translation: CATSRDPGQDNQPQHF.

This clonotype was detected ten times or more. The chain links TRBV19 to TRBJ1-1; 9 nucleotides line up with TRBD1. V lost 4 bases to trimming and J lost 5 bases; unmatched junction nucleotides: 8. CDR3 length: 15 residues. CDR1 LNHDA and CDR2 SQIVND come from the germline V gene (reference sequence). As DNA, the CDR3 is TGTGCCAGTAGTACATCCGACAGGGGGGATACTGAAGCTTTCTTT. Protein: CASSTSDRGDTEAFF. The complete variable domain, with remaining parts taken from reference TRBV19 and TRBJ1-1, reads DGGITQSPKYLFRKEGQNVTLSCEQNLNHDAMYWYRQDPGQGLRLIYYSQIVNDFQKGDIAEGYSVSREKKESFPLTVTSAQKNPTAFYLCASSTSDRGDTEAFFGQGTRLTVV.

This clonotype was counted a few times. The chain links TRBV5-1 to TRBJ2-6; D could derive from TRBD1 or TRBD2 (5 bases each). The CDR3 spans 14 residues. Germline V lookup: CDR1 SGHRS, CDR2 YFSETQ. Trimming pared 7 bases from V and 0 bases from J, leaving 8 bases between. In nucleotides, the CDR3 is TGCGCCAGCTACGGGACCTCTGGGGCCAACGTCCTGACTTTC. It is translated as CASYGTSGANVLTF.

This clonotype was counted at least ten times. The CDR3: CASSPNREDGYTF. As DNA, the CDR3 is TGTGCCAGCAGTCCAAACAGGGAAGATGGCTACACCTTC. The V and J genes are TRBV6-5 and TRBJ1-2, with a possible D match to TRBD1 (6 bases). CDR3 length: 13 amino acids. V lost 5 bases, J lost 6 bases, and 13 bases lay in between. Germline CDR1 MNHEY, CDR2 SVGAGI.

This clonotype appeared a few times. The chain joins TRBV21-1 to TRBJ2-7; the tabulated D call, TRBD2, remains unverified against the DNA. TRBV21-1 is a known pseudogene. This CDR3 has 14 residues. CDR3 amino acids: CASPKSRGTYEQYF. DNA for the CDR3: TGTGCCAGCCCCAAGTCCAGAGGGACCTACGAGCAGTACTTC.

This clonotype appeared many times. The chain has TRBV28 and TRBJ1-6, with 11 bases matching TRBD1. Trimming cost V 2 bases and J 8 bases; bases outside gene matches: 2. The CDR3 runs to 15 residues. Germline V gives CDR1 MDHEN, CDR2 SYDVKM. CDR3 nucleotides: TGTGCCAGCAGTTTAGGACAGGGGGCGGATTCACCCCTCCACTTT. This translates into CASSLGQGADSPLHF. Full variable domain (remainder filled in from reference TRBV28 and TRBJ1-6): DVKVTQSSRYLVKRTGEKVFLECVQDMDHENMFWYRQDPGLGLRLIYFSYDVKMKEKGDIPEGYSVSREKKERFSLILESASTNQTSMYLCASSLGQGADSPLHFGNGTRLTVT.

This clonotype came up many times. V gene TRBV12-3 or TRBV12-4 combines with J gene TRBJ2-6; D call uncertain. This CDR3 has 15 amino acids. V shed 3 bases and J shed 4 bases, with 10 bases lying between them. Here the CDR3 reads CASSFQGSGANVLTF. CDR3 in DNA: TGTGCCAGCAGTTTCCAAGGGTCAGGGGCCAACGTCCTGACTTTC.

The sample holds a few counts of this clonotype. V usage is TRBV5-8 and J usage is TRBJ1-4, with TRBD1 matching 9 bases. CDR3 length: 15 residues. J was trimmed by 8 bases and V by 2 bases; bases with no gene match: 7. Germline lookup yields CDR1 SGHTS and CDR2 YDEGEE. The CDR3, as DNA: TGTGCCAGCAGCTTACCGGGACAGGGTGGGGAAAAACTGTTTTTT. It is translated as CASSLPGQGGEKLFF.

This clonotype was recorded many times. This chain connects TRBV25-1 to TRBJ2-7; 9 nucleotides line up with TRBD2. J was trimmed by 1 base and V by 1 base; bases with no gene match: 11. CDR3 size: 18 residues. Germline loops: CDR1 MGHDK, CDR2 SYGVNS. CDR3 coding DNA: TGTGCCAGCAGTGAATTGGGAGCGGGAGGATTGGGTTCCTACGAGCAGTACTTC. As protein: CASSELGAGGLGSYEQYF.

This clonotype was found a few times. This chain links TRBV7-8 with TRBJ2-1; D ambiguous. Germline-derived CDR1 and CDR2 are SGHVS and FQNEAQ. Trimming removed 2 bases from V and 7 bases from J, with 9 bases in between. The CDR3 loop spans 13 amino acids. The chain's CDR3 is CASSLKWINEQFF. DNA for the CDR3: TGTGCCAGCAGCTTAAAATGGATAAATGAGCAGTTCTTC.

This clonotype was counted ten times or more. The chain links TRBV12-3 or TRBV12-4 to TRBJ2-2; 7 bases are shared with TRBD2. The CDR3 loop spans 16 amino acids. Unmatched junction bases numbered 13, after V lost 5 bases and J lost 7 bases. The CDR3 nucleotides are TGTGCCAGCAGTCAGTTGTCTAGCGGCAAGGGCGGGGAGCTGTTTTTT. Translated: CASSQLSSGKGGELFF.

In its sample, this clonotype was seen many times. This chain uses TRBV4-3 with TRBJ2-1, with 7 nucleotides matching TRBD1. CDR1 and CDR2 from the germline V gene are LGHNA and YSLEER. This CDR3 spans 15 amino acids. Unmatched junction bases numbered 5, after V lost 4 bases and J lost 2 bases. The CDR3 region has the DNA TGCGCCAGCAGCCGAGACGGACAGGCCTACAATGAGCAGTTCTTC. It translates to CASSRDGQAYNEQFF.

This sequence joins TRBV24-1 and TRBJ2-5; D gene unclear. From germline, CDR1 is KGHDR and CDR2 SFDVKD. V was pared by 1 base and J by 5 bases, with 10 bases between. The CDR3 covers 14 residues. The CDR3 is CATSDFSHGETQYF. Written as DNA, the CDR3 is TGTGCCACCAGTGATTTTTCGCATGGGGAGACCCAGTACTTC.

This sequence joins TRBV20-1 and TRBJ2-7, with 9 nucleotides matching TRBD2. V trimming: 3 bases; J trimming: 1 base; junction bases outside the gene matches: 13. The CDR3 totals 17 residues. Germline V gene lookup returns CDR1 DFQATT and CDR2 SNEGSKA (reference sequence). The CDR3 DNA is TGCAGTGCTAGGGGGAGTGCGGGAGGGCCCCTATCCTACGAGCAGTACTTC. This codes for CSARGSAGGPLSYEQYF.

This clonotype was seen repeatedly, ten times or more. CDR3 coding DNA: TGCGCCAGCAGCTCGGCAGCTAACTATGGCTACACCTTC. Protein sequence: CASSSAANYGYTF. The chain combines TRBV5-1 with TRBJ1-2; D gene ambiguous. Trimming cost V 3 bases and J 0 bases, with 6 bases left between them. The germline CDR1 and CDR2 sequences are SGHRS and YFSETQ. The length of the CDR3 is 13 residues.

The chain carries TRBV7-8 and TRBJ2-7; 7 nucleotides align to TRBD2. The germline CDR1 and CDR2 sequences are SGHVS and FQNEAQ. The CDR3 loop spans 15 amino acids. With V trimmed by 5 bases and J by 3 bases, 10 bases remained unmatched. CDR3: CASSPRETLLYEQYF. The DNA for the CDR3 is TGTGCCAGCAGCCCGCGGGAGACCCTCCTCTACGAGCAGTACTTC.

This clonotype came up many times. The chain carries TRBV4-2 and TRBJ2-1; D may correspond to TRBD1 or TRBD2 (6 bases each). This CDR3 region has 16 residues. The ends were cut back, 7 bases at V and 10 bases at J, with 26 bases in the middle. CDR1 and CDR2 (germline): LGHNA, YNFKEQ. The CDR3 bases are TGTGCCAGCACCTCTCGGGGGCCATCGGATCGGGAGGAGCAGTTCTTC. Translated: CASTSRGPSDREEQFF.

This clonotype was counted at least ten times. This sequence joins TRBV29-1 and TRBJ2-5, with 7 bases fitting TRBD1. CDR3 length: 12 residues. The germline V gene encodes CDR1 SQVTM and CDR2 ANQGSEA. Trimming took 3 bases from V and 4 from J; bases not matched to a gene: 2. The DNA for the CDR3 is TGCAGCGTTGATAGACAGGGAGAGACCCAGTACTTC. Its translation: CSVDRQGETQYF.

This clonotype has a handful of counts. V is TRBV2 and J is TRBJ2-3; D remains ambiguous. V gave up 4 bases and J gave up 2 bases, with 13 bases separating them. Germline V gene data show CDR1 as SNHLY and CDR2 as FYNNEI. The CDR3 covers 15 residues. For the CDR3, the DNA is TGTGCCAGCAGTGGAAATAGCTTAACCACAGATACGCAGTATTTT. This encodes CASSGNSLTTDTQYF.

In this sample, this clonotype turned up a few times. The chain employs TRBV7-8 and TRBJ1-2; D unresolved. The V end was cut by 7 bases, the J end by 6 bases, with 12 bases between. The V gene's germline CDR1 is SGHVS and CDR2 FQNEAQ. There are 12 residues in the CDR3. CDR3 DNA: TGTGCCAGCAAGGCCCTCCGGGATGGCTACACCTTC. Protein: CASKALRDGYTF.

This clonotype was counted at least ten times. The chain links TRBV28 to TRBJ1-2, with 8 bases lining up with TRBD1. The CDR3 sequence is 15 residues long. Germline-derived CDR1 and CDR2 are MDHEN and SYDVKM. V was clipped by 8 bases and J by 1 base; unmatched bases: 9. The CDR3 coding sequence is TGTGCCAGCCGACAGGGGCCGAACCATAACTATGGCTACACCTTC. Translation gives CASRQGPNHNYGYTF.

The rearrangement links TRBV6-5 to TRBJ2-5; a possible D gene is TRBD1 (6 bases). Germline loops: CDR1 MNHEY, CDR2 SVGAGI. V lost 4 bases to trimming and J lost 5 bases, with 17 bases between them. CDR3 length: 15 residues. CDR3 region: CASSFFDRRRETQYF. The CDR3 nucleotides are TGTGCCAGCAGTTTCTTTGACAGGAGGCGGGAGACCCAGTACTTC.

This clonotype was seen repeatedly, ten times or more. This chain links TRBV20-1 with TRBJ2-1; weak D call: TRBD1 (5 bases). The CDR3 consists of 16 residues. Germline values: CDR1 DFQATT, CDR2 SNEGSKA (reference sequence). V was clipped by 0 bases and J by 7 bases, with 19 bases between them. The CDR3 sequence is CSARDLRPSQGNEQFF. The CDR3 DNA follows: TGCAGTGCTAGAGATCTCCGGCCGTCTCAGGGTAATGAGCAGTTCTTC.

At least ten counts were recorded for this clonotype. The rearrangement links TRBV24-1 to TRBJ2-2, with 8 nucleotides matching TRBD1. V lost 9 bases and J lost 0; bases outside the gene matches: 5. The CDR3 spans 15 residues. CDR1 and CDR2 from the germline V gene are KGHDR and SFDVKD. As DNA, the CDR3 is TGTGCCACCCAGAGGACAGGGCCGAACACCGGGGAGCTGTTTTTT. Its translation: CATQRTGPNTGELFF.

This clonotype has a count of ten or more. The CDR3, as DNA: TGTGCCAGCACCGATTTAGGGTTCACCGGGGAGCTGTTTTTT. Translating it yields CASTDLGFTGELFF. This sequence joins TRBV28 and TRBJ2-2; D remains ambiguous. Trimming cost V 7 bases and J 4 bases, with 13 bases left between them. The germline V gene encodes CDR1 MDHEN and CDR2 SYDVKM. The CDR3 is made up of 14 amino acids.

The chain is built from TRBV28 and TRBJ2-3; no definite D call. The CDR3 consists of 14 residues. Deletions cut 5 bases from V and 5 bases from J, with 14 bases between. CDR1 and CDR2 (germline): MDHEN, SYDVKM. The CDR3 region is CASSPTSYLDTQYF. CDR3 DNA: TGTGCCAGCAGTCCCACCTCCTATCTAGATACGCAGTATTTT.

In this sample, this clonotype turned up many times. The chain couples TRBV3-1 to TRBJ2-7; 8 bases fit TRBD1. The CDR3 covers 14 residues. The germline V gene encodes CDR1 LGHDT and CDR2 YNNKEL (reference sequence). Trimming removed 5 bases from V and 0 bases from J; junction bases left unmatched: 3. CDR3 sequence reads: CASSGQGLSYEQYF. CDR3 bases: TGTGCCAGCAGCGGACAGGGACTCTCCTACGAGCAGTACTTC.

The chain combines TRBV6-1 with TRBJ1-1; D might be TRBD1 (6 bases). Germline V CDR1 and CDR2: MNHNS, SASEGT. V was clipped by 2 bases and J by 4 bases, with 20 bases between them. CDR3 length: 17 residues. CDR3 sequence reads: CASSEWRTASKGTEAFF. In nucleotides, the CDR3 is TGTGCCAGCAGTGAATGGCGGACAGCCTCGAAGGGCACTGAAGCTTTCTTT.

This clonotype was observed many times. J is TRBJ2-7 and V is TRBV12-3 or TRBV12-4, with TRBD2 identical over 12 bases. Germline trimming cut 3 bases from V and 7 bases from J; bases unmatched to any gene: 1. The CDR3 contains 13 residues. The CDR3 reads CASSFGLAGEQYF. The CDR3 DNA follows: TGTGCCAGCAGTTTCGGACTAGCGGGGGAGCAGTACTTC.

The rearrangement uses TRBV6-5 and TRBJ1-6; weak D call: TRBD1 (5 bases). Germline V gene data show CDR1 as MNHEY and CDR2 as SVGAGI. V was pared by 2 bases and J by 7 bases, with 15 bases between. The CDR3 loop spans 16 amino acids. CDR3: CASSYAPGPGNSPLHF. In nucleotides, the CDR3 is TGTGCCAGCAGTTACGCACCGGGACCTGGCAATTCACCCCTCCACTTT.